Listed here are 28 T cell receptor beta chains from one sample, sequenced in a study of radiotherapy plus CTLA-4 blockade in lung cancer. Clones were read by immunoSEQ multiplex PCR, and TCRdb kept only the in-frame ones, dropping some. Of tens of thousands of clones listed, about 80% are singletons. The sequenced sample was peripheral blood, obtained from a patient treated with radiotherapy plus ipilimumab. The receptors come from a human donor with non-small cell lung cancer who had a partial response to radiotherapy plus ipilimumab.

The chain is built from TRBV6-5 and TRBJ1-6, with 7 bases identical to TRBD1. The CDR3 is 15 amino acids. CDR1 MNHEY and CDR2 SVGAGI come from the germline V gene. J lost 10 bases, V lost 6 bases, and 12 bases had no gene match. The CDR3 reads CASSPPGGIASPLHF. CDR3 in DNA: TGTGCCAGCAGCCCCCCAGGGGGAATTGCGTCACCCCTCCACTTT.

V and J are TRBV6-4 and TRBJ2-7; the match to TRBD2 covers 7 bases. J lost 3 bases, V lost 7 bases, and 9 bases had no gene match. CDR3 length: 14 residues. The germline V gene encodes CDR1 MRHNA and CDR2 SNTAGT. The chain's CDR3 is CASTKRGLLYEQYF. Here the CDR3 DNA reads TGTGCCAGCACCAAGCGGGGCCTCCTCTACGAGCAGTACTTC.

This clone was counted only a few times. This chain connects TRBV7-9 to TRBJ2-3, with D tentatively TRBD2 (6 bases). CDR3 length: 14 residues. CDR1 is SEHNR, CDR2 FQNEAQ, per germline (reference sequence). The ends were cut back, 3 bases at V and 6 bases at J, with 13 bases in the middle. CDR3 in DNA: TGTGCCAGCAGCTTCCCAGCAGGGAGGGATACGCAGTATTTT. Residues: CASSFPAGRDTQYF.

The chain joins TRBV5-1 to TRBJ2-4; 13 nucleotides line up with TRBD2. The V gene's germline CDR1 is SGHRS and CDR2 YFSETQ. V was pared by 4 bases and J by 8 bases, with 3 bases of the junction left unmatched. This CDR3 contains 14 residues. The CDR3 DNA sequence: TGCGCCAGCAGCCAGACTAGCGGGGGGTACATTCAGTACTTC. Its translation is CASSQTSGGYIQYF. The entire variable domain, with the rest obtained from reference TRBV5-1 and TRBJ2-4, is as follows: KAGVTQTPRYLIKTRGQQVTLSCSPISGHRSVSWYQQTPGQGLQFLFEYFSETQRNKGNFPGRFSGRQFSNSRSEMNVSTLELGDSALYLCASSQTSGGYIQYFGAGTRLSVL.

In its sample, this clone was seen once. The rearrangement uses TRBV13 and TRBJ2-3; D might be TRBD1 (6 bases). This CDR3 has 14 amino acids. With 2 bases removed from V and 0 bases from J, the gap between germline ends came to 6 bases. Germline CDR1 is PRHDT and CDR2 is FYEKMQ (reference sequence). In DNA form, the CDR3 reads TGTGCCAGCAGCTTACAGGGGAGCACAGATACGCAGTATTTT. As protein: CASSLQGSTDTQYF.

The CDR3 sequence is CASSVLPGTGKNIQYF. In DNA form, the CDR3 reads TGTGCCAGCAGCGTCCTACCCGGGACAGGGAAAAACATTCAGTACTTC. This chain links TRBV7-2 with TRBJ2-4, with 9 bases matching TRBD1. V shed 5 bases, J shed 4 bases, and the junction held 9 bases outside the gene matches. Germline CDR1 SGHTA, CDR2 FQGNSA. This CDR3 region has 16 residues.

The chain combines TRBV14 with TRBJ2-7; possible D gene TRBD1, 7 bases. The germline gives CDR1 SGHDN, CDR2 FVKESK. The length of the CDR3 is 15 residues. Trimming stripped 2 bases from V and 5 bases from J, with 16 bases between. This CDR3 reads CASSQRGGAGNEQYF. The CDR3 nucleotides read TGTGCCAGCAGCCAACGAGGGGGCGCGGGGAACGAGCAGTACTTC.

The chain couples TRBV5-8 to TRBJ2-7, with TRBD1 matching 9 bases. Germline CDR1 SGHTS, CDR2 YDEGEE. The V gene end was trimmed by 5 bases and the J gene end by 1 base; junction bases not matched to a gene: 7. This CDR3 spans 15 amino acids. This CDR3 reads CASRPTGTGSYEQYF. The DNA of the CDR3 is TGTGCCAGCAGGCCGACCGGGACAGGGTCCTACGAGCAGTACTTC.

The chain has TRBV5-6 and TRBJ2-1; 12 positions agree with TRBD2. The CDR3 extends over 15 amino acids. V was clipped by 4 bases and J by 10 bases; unmatched bases: 9. Germline V lookup: CDR1 SGHDT, CDR2 YYEEEE. The CDR3 spells CASSPSGGAESEQFF. In nucleotides, the CDR3 is TGTGCCAGCAGCCCTAGCGGGGGGGCCGAGTCGGAGCAGTTCTTC. The variable domain in full, completed from reference TRBV5-6 and TRBJ2-1, reads DAGVTQSPTHLIKTRGQQVTLRCSPKSGHDTVSWYQQALGQGPQFIFQYYEEEERQRGNFPDRFSGHQFPNYSSELNVNALLLGDSALYLCASSPSGGAESEQFFGPGTRLTVL.

The CDR3 DNA sequence: TGTGCCAGCAGTGACCAGGGGGCCTTCTCACCCCTCCACTTT. Protein: CASSDQGAFSPLHF. This sequence joins TRBV6-1 and TRBJ1-6; 8 nucleotides align to TRBD1. CDR1 and CDR2 from the germline V gene are MNHNS and SASEGT. V trimming: 3 bases; J trimming: 10 bases; junction bases outside the gene matches: 5. The CDR3 has 14 amino acids.

The chain couples TRBV19 to TRBJ1-6; weak D call: TRBD1 (5 bases). The CDR3 runs to 15 residues. V was cut by 2 bases and J by 6 bases, with 11 bases left in between. Germline-derived CDR1 and CDR2 are LNHDA and SQIVND (reference sequence). The CDR3 spells CASSISSDSNSPLHF. In DNA, the CDR3 is TGTGCCAGTAGTATATCCAGCGACAGTAATTCACCCCTCCACTTT.

The CDR3 loop reads CASSQEPSSGGAYTQYF. The CDR3 nucleotides are TGTGCCAGCAGCCAAGAACCCTCTAGCGGGGGGGCGTATACGCAGTATTTT. The chain couples TRBV4-2 to TRBJ2-3, with 12 bases identical to TRBD2. Germline CDR1 is LGHNA and CDR2 is YNFKEQ. This CDR3 spans 17 amino acids. The V segment lost 0 bases and the J segment 7 bases; nucleotides outside the gene matches: 8.

In its sample, this clone was seen a few times. This CDR3 is CASGRTGSDAQYF. CDR3 in DNA: TGTGCCAGCGGTCGGACAGGGTCGGATGCGCAGTATTTT. V and J are TRBV25-1 and TRBJ2-3; 8 bases map to TRBD1. Germline CDR1 and CDR2: MGHDK and SYGVNS. The ends lost 8 bases at V and 10 bases at J; junction bases unmatched: 11. The CDR3 extends over 13 amino acids.

The chain combines TRBV18 with TRBJ2-2, with TRBD2 as a possible D gene (6 bases). This CDR3 region has 17 residues. From germline, CDR1 is KGHSH and CDR2 LQKENI. The germline V and J ends were trimmed by 3 bases and 1 base, with 15 bases remaining between them. This CDR3 is CASSPFGLLENTGELFF. The CDR3 nucleotides read TGTGCCAGCTCACCTTTTGGACTACTCGAGAACACCGGGGAGCTGTTTTTT.

V gene TRBV2 combines with J gene TRBJ2-3; 12 nucleotides line up with TRBD2. Germline CDR1 reads SNHLY; CDR2 reads FYNNEI. Trimming removed 7 bases from V and 4 bases from J; junction bases left unmatched: 15. The CDR3 runs to 18 residues. CDR3 bases: TGTGCCAGCATAATTCTAGCGGGGGGGCCCCTGTCGGCAGATACGCAGTATTTT. Protein product: CASIILAGGPLSADTQYF.

This clone has a single count. The CDR3 here is CSVEKGQGASTEAFF. DNA for the CDR3: TGCAGCGTTGAAAAAGGACAGGGGGCGAGTACTGAAGCTTTCTTT. The chain links TRBV29-1 to TRBJ1-1; TRBD1 aligns across 11 bases. There are 15 residues in the CDR3. Losses at the gene ends were 2 bases for V and 5 bases for J; bases not matched to a gene: 7. CDR1 is SQVTM, CDR2 ANQGSEA, per germline.

The chain employs TRBV7-7 and TRBJ2-2, with TRBD1 matching 9 bases. Germline lookup yields CDR1 SSHAT and CDR2 FNYEAQ (reference sequence). CDR3 size: 18 residues. V was clipped by 10 bases and J by 4 bases; unmatched bases: 19. CDR3: CAKHSCPEGQGTTGELFF. The DNA for the CDR3 is TGTGCCAAACACAGCTGCCCGGAGGGACAGGGTACCACCGGGGAGCTGTTTTTT.

This chain links TRBV11-3 with TRBJ2-3, with D maybe TRBD2 (5 bases). Germline V gene sequence: CDR1 SGHNT, CDR2 YENEEA. The CDR3 has 12 amino acids. V dropped 7 bases and J dropped 4 bases, with 9 bases sitting between them. The CDR3 DNA sequence: TGTGCCAGCATGTTGCGGGCAGATACGCAGTATTTT. Its translation: CASMLRADTQYF.

J is TRBJ2-3 and V is TRBV2, with a possible D match to TRBD2 (6 bases). Germline lookup yields CDR1 SNHLY and CDR2 FYNNEI. This CDR3 is 13 amino acids long. Trimming took off 4 bases at V and 4 bases at J, with 9 bases between the two ends. The CDR3: CASSALASDTQYF. CDR3 nucleotide sequence: TGTGCCAGCAGTGCCCTAGCGTCAGATACGCAGTATTTT.

The gene calls are TRBV19 and TRBJ1-4; 10 bases line up with TRBD1. Germline V gene data show CDR1 as LNHDA and CDR2 as SQIVND (reference sequence). CDR3 size: 19 residues. Trimming at V came to 7 bases and at J to 7 bases, leaving 21 bases not matched to a gene. The CDR3 sequence is CASTPDTGTGVFVSEKLFF. The CDR3 region has the DNA TGTGCCAGTACCCCAGATACCGGGACAGGGGTCTTTGTAAGTGAAAAACTGTTTTTT.

The chain recombines TRBV7-8 with TRBJ1-1, with a possible D match to TRBD1 (5 bases). Germline CDR1 SGHVS, CDR2 FQNEAQ. This CDR3 comprises 14 residues. Trimming left V 1 base short and J 4 bases short, with 10 bases between. CDR3: CASSLEGVTTEAFF. For the CDR3, the DNA is TGTGCCAGCAGCTTAGAAGGGGTGACCACTGAAGCTTTCTTT. The full variable domain, rest sourced from reference TRBV7-8 and TRBJ1-1, is GAGVSQSPRYKVAKRGQDVALRCDPISGHVSLFWYQQALGQGPEFLTYFQNEAQLDKSGLPSDRFFAERPEGSVSTLKIQRTQQEDSAVYLCASSLEGVTTEAFFGQGTRLTVV.

The chain is built from TRBV23-1 and TRBJ1-2; 7 nucleotides agree with TRBD1. Being an ORF, TRBV23-1 has a function that is uncertain. V was clipped by 6 bases and J by 3 bases; unmatched bases: 22. The CDR3 consists of 19 residues. The CDR3 DNA sequence: TGCGCCAGCAGCCCTCTCCTGCCCGGCGGGAAGGGGGCCCACTATGGCTACACCTTC. Translation gives CASSPLLPGGKGAHYGYTF.

This rearrangement joins TRBV19 to TRBJ2-2; 7 nucleotides match TRBD1. CDR3 length: 14 amino acids. Germline V gene lookup returns CDR1 LNHDA and CDR2 SQIVND (reference sequence). V lost 1 base and J lost 5; bases outside the gene matches: 1. CDR3 amino acids: CASSIGDRTGELFF. The CDR3 coding sequence is TGTGCCAGTAGTATAGGGGACAGAACCGGGGAGCTGTTTTTT.

This clone has just a few counts. This chain connects TRBV6-1 to TRBJ1-5; tentatively, D is TRBD1 (6 bases). Trimming stripped 6 bases from V and 3 bases from J, with 12 bases between. This CDR3 has 14 residues. Germline V CDR1 and CDR2: MNHNS, SASEGT. The CDR3 spells CASSRGQINQPQHF. The CDR3 region has the DNA TGTGCCAGCAGCCGTGGACAGATCAATCAGCCCCAGCATTTT.

In its sample, this clone was seen a few times. This sequence joins TRBV19 and TRBJ2-2; 8 bases are shared with TRBD1. Germline lookup yields CDR1 LNHDA and CDR2 SQIVND (reference sequence). V gave up 8 bases and J gave up 3 bases; unmatched junction bases: 5. The CDR3 loop spans 14 amino acids. In DNA form, the CDR3 reads TGTGCCAGTGACAGGGGCGGTTACACCGGGGAGCTGTTTTTT. As protein: CASDRGGYTGELFF.

The chain employs TRBV7-6 and TRBJ2-1, with D perhaps TRBD2 (6 bases). Deletions cut 1 base from V and 0 bases from J, with 10 bases between. The CDR3 length is 16 residues. Per the germline V gene, CDR1 is SGHVS and CDR2 is FNYEAQ. CDR3 residues: CASSLEATSSYNEQFF. The CDR3 DNA sequence: TGTGCCAGCAGCTTAGAGGCGACTAGCTCCTACAATGAGCAGTTCTTC. Looking up the rest from reference TRBV7-6 and TRBJ2-1 gives the full variable domain: GAGVSQSPRYKVTKRGQDVALRCDPISGHVSLYWYRQALGQGPEFLTYFNYEAQQDKSGLPNDRFSAERPEGSISTLTIQRTEQRDSAMYRCASSLEATSSYNEQFFGPGTRLTVL.

The chain recombines TRBV5-1 with TRBJ2-5; TRBD1 agrees at 8 bases. The CDR3 has 14 amino acids. CDR1 is SGHRS, CDR2 YFSETQ, per germline. The ends lost 6 bases at V and 2 bases at J; junction bases unmatched: 6. The CDR3 DNA follows: TGCGCCAGCACCCGGGACAGGACTCAAGAGACCCAGTACTTC. Translating gives CASTRDRTQETQYF.

This clone was counted between two and nine times. This sequence joins TRBV7-8 and TRBJ2-3; a weak D match, TRBD1 (6 bases). The germline V gene encodes CDR1 SGHVS and CDR2 FQNEAQ. The CDR3 covers 13 residues. Deletions cut 8 bases from V and 2 bases from J, with 11 bases between. CDR3 nucleotides: TGTGCCAGCCTCGGACAGCTCACAGATACGCAGTATTTT. Encoded protein: CASLGQLTDTQYF.